This T cell receptor beta chain was obtained from a study of blood T cell repertoires in COVID-19. Study details: From the United States, Italy and Spain came samples of acute and convalescent COVID-19. Sample material is recorded as cDNA or gDNA derived from T cells, B-cell-depleted T cells, or PBMCs.

Per the original data handling: Reference gene primer amplification yielded estimated nucleated cell counts. Assay used: immunoSEQ multiplex PCR; TCRdb lists only in-frame clones, some missing. The V and J calls and clone size come from that table; D and trimming were worked out from the DNA. The table has roughly 76,000 clones, about nine tenths seen once. V was clipped by 7 bases and J by 7 bases; unmatched bases: 3. The germline gives CDR1 SNHLY, CDR2 FYNNEI. The CDR3 has 12 amino acids. Sequencing was carried out using peripheral blood. The TCR sequence derives from a woman under 30 with acute or convalescent COVID-19. This chain joins TRBV2 and TRBJ2-1; the match to TRBD2 covers 8 bases. In DNA form, the CDR3 reads TGTGCCAGCATCGGGGGGGCTAATGAGCAGTTCTTC. The encoded protein is CASIGGANEQFF.